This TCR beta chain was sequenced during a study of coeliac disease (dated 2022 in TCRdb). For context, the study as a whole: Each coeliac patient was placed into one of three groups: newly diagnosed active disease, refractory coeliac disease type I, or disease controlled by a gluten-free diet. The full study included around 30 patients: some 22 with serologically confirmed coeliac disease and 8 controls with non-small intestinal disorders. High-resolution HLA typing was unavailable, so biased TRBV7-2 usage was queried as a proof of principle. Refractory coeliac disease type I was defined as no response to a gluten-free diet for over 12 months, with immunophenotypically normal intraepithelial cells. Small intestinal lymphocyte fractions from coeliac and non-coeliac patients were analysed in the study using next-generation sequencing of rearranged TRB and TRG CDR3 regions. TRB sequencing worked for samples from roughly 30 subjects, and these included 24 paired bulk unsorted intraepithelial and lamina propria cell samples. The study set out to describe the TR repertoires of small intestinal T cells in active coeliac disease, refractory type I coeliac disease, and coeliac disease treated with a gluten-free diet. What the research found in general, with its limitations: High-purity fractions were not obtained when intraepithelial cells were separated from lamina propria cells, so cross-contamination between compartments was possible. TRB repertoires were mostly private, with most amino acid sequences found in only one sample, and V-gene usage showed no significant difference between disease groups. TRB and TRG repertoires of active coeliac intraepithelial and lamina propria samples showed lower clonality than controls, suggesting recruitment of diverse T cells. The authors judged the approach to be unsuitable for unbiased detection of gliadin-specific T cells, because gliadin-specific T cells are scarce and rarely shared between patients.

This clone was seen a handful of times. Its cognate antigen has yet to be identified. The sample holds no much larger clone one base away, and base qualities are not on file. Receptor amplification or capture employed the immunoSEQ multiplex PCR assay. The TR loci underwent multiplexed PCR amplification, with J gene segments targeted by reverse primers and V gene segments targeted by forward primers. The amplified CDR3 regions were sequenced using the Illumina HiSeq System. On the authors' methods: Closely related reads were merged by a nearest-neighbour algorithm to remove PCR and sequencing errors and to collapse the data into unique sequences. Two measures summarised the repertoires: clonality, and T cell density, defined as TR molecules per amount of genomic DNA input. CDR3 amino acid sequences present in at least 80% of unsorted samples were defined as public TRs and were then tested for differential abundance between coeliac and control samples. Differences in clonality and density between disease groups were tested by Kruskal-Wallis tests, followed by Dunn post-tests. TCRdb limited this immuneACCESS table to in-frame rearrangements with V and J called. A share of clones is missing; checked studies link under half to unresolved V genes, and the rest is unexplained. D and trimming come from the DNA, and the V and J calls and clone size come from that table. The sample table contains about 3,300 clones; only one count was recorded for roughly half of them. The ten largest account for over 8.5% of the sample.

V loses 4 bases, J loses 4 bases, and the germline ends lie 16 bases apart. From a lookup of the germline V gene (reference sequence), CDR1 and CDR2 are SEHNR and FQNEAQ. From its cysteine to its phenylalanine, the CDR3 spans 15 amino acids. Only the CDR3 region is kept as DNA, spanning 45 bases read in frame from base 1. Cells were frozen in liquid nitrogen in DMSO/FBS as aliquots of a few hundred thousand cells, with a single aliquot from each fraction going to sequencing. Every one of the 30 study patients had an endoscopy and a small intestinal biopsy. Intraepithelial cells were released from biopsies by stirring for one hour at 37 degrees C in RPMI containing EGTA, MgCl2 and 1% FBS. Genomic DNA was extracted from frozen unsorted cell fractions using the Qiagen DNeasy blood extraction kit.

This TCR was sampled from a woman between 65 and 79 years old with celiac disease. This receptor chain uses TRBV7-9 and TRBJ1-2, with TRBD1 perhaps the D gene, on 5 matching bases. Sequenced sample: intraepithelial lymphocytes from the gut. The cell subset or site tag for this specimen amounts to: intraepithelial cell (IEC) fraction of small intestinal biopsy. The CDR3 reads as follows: CASSSYSRTPYGYTF. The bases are TGTGCCAGCAGCTCTTACTCGAGGACACCCTATGGCTACACCTTC.